One sample yielded the 5 T cell receptor beta chains listed below, sequenced in a study of CXCR3-negative and CXCR3-positive naive CD8 T cells (dated by TCRdb to about 2019). The reads were generated on a NextSeq 550. The Human TCR Profiling Kit (MiLaboratory) was used to prepare UMI-labeled 5' RACE TRB cDNA libraries. TCRdb reprocessed the raw reads; every CDR3 protein sequence is a single record, and DNA is not supplied. This sample's table contains more than 50,000 distinct CDR3 sequences. Less than 1.6% of the sample is taken by the ten largest. Material for sequencing was naive CXCR3- CD8+ T cells from blood. Reading the label with the study, this specimen's cell subset or site is: CD45RO-CCR7+CD27+CD95- naive CD8+ T cells lacking CXCR3 (TNR3-). These receptors came from a human donor in good health. Some clones in this sample may be carry-over from other donors' samples.

This chain joins TRBV20-1 and TRBJ2-1; TCRdb gives TRBD1 as the D gene, but with no DNA this cannot be confirmed. Germline CDR1 DFQATT, CDR2 SNEGSKA (reference sequence). This CDR3 contains 14 residues. This CDR3 reads CSAESDREIYEQFF.

The rearrangement links TRBV6-1 to TRBJ2-1; TCRdb returns TRBD2, unconfirmable since there is no DNA. The germline CDR1 and CDR2 sequences are MNHNS and SASEGT. The CDR3 extends over 16 amino acids. The chain's CDR3 is CASSESASGPYNEQFF.

The gene calls are TRBV7-6 and TRBJ2-5; with no DNA, the TCRdb D assignment of TRBD1 cannot be verified. Germline V gene sequence: CDR1 SGHVS, CDR2 FNYEAQ. This CDR3 has 16 residues. CDR3 loop: CASSSGPGPAGETQYF.

This chain joins TRBV10-3 and TRBJ1-1; TCRdb proposes TRBD1, but this gene call is untestable without DNA. Germline V gene data show CDR1 as ENHRY and CDR2 as SYGVKD. The CDR3 totals 15 residues. This CDR3 is CAIRPKQPSGTEAFF.

This chain joins TRBV9 and TRBJ2-5. This CDR3 comprises 15 residues. Germline V gene lookup returns CDR1 SGDLS and CDR2 YYNGEE. CDR3 region: CASSVRLGYQETQYF.